The clone carrying this TCR beta chain was detected only a few times. Its antigen is not identified. This record comes from a study of blood T cells in healthy people across ages. Notes on the study in general: The study could not conclusively compare naive and antigen-experienced cells, given its unsorted PBMCs.

Using a J-beta primer mix together with a sample-barcoded 5' primer, a second PCR was run for about 6 to 11 cycles. MiXCR, run by TCRdb on the 5' RACE reads, gives a single entry per CDR3 protein. The repertoire holds roughly 500,000 distinct CDR3 sequences, 27% seen once, with 18% in the top ten. V shed 4 bases, J shed 0 bases, and the junction held 5 bases outside the gene matches. CDR1 and CDR2 from the germline V gene are MNHEY and SMNVEV (reference sequence). CDR3 length equals 17 residues. The sample taken for sequencing was blood. The chain joins TRBV27 to TRBJ2-1; TRBD2 matches 11 bases. This TCR came from a woman aged 70-85 years in good health. The CDR3 reads CASSWTSGLSSYNEQFF. CDR3 DNA: TGTGCCAGCAGTTGGACTAGCGGGCTAAGCTCCTACAATGAGCAGTTCTTC.